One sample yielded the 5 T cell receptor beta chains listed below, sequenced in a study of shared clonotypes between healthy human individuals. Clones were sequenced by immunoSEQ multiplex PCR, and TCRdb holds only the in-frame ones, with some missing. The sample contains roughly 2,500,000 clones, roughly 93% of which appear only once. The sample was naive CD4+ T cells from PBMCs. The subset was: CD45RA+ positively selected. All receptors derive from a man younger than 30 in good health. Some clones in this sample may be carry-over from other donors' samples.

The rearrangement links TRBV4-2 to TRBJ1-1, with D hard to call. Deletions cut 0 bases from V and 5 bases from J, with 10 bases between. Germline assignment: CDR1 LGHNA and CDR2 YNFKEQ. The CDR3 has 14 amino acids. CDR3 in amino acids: CASSQEPTGTEAFF. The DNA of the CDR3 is TGTGCCAGCAGCCAAGAGCCGACGGGGACTGAAGCTTTCTTT.

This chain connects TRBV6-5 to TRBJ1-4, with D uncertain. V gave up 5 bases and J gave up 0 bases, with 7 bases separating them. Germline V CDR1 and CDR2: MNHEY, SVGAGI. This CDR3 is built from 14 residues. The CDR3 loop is CASSLAATNEKLFF. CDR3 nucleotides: TGTGCCAGCAGTCTTGCCGCAACTAATGAAAAACTGTTTTTT.

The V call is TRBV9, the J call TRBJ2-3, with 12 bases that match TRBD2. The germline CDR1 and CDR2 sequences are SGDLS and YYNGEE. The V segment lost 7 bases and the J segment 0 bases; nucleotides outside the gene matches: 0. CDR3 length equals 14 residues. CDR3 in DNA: TGTGCCAGCGGGACTAGCGGGAGCACAGATACGCAGTATTTT. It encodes CASGTSGSTDTQYF.

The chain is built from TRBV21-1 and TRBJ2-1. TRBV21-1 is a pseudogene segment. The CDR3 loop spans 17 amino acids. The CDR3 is CASSKSEGPYAHNEQFF. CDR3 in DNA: TGTGCCAGCAGCAAAAGTGAAGGCCCCTACGCTCACAATGAGCAGTTCTTC.

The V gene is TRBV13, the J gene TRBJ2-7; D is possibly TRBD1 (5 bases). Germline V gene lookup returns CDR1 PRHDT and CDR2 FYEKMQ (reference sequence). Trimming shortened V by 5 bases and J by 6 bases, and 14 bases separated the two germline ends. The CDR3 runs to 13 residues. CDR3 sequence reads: CASSHRSRGEQYF. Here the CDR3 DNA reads TGTGCCAGCAGCCACAGGAGTAGGGGCGAGCAGTACTTC.